This T cell receptor beta chain was captured in a study of siplizumab effects on memory and regulatory T cells (dated by TCRdb to between 2017 and 2020). For context, the study as a whole: The effect of the anti-CD2 antibody siplizumab on alloreactive T-cell subsets was examined in allogeneic mixed lymphocyte reactions constructed from human PBMCs.

About this clone itself: It lacks a known antigen. Base qualities were left out, and no much larger clone turns up one base away.

The method behind the library was the immunoSEQ multiplex PCR assay. The deep sequencing platform assayed around 10^5 TCR templates per sample. Genomic DNA extracted from sorted T cells was used for TCRbeta CDR3 sequencing. In the source study's methods: The R programming language was used for clonal analysis of TCRbeta CDR3 data. Alloreactive CD4+ and CD8+ clones were defined by comparing unstimulated samples with post-reaction CFSE-low samples. Alloreactive CD4+ clones were assigned to regulatory or non-regulatory origin by matching sequences to sorted unstimulated Treg and non-Treg repertoires. Entries here come from immuneACCESS through TCRdb and include only in-frame sequences with V and J called. Some clones fail to appear in such tables; in the studies checked, an unresolved V gene covers under half of the shortfall, and the cause of the remainder is unknown. The V and J calls and the clone size are those of that table, but D and trimming were determined from the DNA. Recorded for this sample are some 100,000 clones; roughly nine tenths of them occurred a single time. Around 0.68% of the sample is held by the ten biggest clonotypes.

Summary of the overall study and its limitations: No functional confirmation was obtained for the suppressive function of proliferating Tregs from siplizumab cultures. Unstimulated naive T cells appeared to be more diverse than memory T cells, and naive cells seemed to make a substantial contribution to the alloresponse. Among mappable alloreactive CD4+ clones, the Treg-derived fraction averaged approximately 69% with siplizumab versus about 25% in control reactions. The cumulative frequency of alloreactive sequences that could be traced back to unstimulated CD4+ memory T cells was significantly reduced by siplizumab. About 75-97% of proliferating CD4+ or CD8+ clones could not be given a naive or memory phenotype. Because sequences below about 10^-5 frequency were poorly captured, only a minor fraction of alloreactive clones could be mapped to unstimulated subsets.

Sorted unstimulated T cells and proliferating T cells recovered from mixed lymphocyte reactions were subjected to TCRbeta CDR3 sequencing. Fresh whole blood from ten HLA-typed healthy donors was used as the source from which PBMCs were isolated. Unstimulated CD4+ regulatory T cells were FACS-sorted to map the origin of alloreactive clones. Counted from cysteine to phenylalanine, this CDR3 has 15 amino acids. The DNA shown is the 45-base CDR3, in frame from base 1. V is cut back by 0 bases and J by 3 bases, with 0 bases in the junction unmatched. The germline V gene sets CDR1 to SGDLS and CDR2 to YYNGEE.

What was sequenced was Tregs sorted from blood. The chain was built from TRBV9 and TRBJ2-3; 11 junctional bases match TRBD2. This clonotype was sampled from a human donor in good health. Here is the DNA: TGTGCCAGCAGCGTAGGACTAGCGGGAACAGATACGCAGTATTTT. Its coded protein is CASSVGLAGTDTQYF.